This TCR beta chain originates from a study of T cells in Graves' hyperthyroidism and ophthalmopathy. Study results and caveats: Blood also showed most of the thyroid clonotypes that were expanded above 0.001.

It was RNA transcripts that yielded the amplified TCR beta CDR3 regions. First-round RT-PCR with HTBI primers amplified the TCR CDR3 region. In TCRdb, the multiplex PCR reads were re-called with MiXCR into one record per CDR3 protein. The table has hundreds of thousands of distinct CDR3 sequences, 14% to 15% seen once. The J segment lost 5 bases and the V segment lost 8 bases, leaving 6 bases of the junction unmatched. This CDR3 spans 14 amino acids. The cohort's ophthalmopathy patients, a group with duration under 3 months, had a Clinical Activity Score of at least 3 and a NOSPECS grade of at least 4. Lactation, pregnancy, other autoimmune disease or uncontrolled infection led to exclusion of patients. Diagnosis rested on symptoms, serum thyroxine and TRAb, thyroid ultrasound, and orbital computed tomography. This clonotype has a count of ten or more. Antigen unknown.

The chain combines TRBV12-3 or TRBV12-4 with TRBJ2-7; 13 nucleotides match TRBD2. The sequence was collected from a woman aged 35 to 49 with Graves' ophthalmopathy. Sequencing was carried out using blood. The CDR3 bases are TGTGCCAGCCCTACCGGGACTAGCGGGAACGAGCAGTACTTC. This codes for CASPTGTSGNEQYF.